The sample holds a few counts of the clone carrying this T cell receptor (beta chain). The antigen is not known. The entry originates in a study of response to subunit inactivated influenza vaccine. Overall study findings and caveats: The study's authors posited that every seasonal influenza vaccination enlists few new T cells.

One entry per CDR3 protein, called by TCRdb with MiXCR from the RT-PCR reads. The sample includes roughly 290,000 distinct CDR3 sequences, around a fifth of them seen just once. This CDR3 has 14 amino acids. Per the germline V gene, CDR1 is LNHDA and CDR2 is SQIVND (reference sequence). V shed 8 bases, J shed 1 base, and the junction held 4 bases outside the gene matches. The source of this sequence is a man aged 45 to 75 who received an inactivated influenza vaccine. This sequence joins TRBV19 and TRBJ1-5; 8 positions match TRBD1. Material: PBMCs from blood, obtained less than 22 months after vaccination. The CDR3 here is CASSQGASNQPQHF. Written as DNA, the CDR3 is TGTGCCAGTTCCCAGGGGGCGAGCAATCAGCCCCAGCATTTT.